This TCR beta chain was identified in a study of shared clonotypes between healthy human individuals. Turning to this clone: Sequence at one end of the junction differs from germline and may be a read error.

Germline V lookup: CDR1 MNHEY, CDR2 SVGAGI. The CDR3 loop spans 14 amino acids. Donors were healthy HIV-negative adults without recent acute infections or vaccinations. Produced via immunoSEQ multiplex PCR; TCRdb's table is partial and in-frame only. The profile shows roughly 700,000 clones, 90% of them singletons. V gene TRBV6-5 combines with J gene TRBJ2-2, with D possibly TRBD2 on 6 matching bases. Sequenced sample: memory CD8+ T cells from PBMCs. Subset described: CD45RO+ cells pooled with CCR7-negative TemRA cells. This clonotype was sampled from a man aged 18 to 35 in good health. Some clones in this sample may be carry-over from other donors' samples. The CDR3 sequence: CATRQGGNPGELFF. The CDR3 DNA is TGTGCCACCAGGCAGGGCGGGAACCCCGGGGAGCTGTTTTTT.